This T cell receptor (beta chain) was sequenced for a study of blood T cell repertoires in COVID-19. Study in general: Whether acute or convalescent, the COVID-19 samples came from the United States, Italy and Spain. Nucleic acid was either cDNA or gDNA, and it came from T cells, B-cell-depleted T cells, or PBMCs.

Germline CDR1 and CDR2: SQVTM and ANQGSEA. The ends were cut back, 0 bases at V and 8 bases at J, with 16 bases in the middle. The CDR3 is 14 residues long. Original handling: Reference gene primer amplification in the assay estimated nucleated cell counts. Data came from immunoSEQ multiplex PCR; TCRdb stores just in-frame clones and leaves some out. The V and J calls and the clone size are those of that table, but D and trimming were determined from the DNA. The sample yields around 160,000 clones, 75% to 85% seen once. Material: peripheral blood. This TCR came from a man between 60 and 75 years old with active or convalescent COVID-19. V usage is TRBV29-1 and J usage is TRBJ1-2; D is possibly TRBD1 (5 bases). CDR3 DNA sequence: TGCAGCGTTGAAGATCTGGCCAGGGCAGGAGGCTACACCTTC. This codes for CSVEDLARAGGYTF. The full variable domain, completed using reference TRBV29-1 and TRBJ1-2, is SAVISQKPSRDICQRGTSLTIQCQVDSQVTMMFWYRQQPGQSLTLIATANQGSEATYESGFVIDKFPISRPNLTFSTLTVSNMSPEDSSIYLCSVEDLARAGGYTFGSGTRLTVV.